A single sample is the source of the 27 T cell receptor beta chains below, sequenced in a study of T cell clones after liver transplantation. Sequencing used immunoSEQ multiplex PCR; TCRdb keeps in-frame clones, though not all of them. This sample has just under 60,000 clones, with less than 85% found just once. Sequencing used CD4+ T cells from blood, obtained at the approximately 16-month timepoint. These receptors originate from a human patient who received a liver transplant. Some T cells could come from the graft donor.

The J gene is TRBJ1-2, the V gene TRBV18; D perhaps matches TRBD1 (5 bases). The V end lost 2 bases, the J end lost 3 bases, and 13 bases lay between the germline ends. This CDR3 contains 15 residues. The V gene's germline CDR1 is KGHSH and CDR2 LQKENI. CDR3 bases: TGTGCCAGCTCACCAATTGCGGGAGGGGACTATGGCTACACCTTC. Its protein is CASSPIAGGDYGYTF.

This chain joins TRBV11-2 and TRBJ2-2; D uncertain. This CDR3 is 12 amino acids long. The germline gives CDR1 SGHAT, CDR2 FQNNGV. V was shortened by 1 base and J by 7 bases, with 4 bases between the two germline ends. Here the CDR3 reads CASSLVGGELFF. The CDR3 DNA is TGTGCCAGCAGCTTAGTTGGCGGGGAGCTGTTTTTT. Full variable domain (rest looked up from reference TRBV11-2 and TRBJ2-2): EAGVAQSPRYKIIEKRQSVAFWCNPISGHATLYWYQQILGQGPKLLIQFQNNGVVDDSQLPKDRFSAERLKGVDSTLKIQPAKLEDSAVYLCASSLVGGELFFGEGSRLTVL.

The CDR3 bases are TGTGCCAGCAGCTTAGTCGGGGGACTGTCAGATACGCAGTATTTT. It yields the protein CASSLVGGLSDTQYF. The chain combines TRBV11-2 with TRBJ2-3, with a weak D call TRBD2 (6 bases). Germline V gene lookup returns CDR1 SGHAT and CDR2 FQNNGV. The CDR3 sequence is 15 residues long. V was pared by 1 base and J by 4 bases, with 12 bases between.

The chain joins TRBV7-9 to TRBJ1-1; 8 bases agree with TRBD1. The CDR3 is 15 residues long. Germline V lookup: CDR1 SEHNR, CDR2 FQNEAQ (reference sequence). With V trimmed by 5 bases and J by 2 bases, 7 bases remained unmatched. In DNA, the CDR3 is TGTGCCAGCAGCATTCCGGGACAGGACAACACTGAAGCTTTCTTT. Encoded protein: CASSIPGQDNTEAFF. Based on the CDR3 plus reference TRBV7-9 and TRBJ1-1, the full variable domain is DTGVSQNPRHKITKRGQNVTFRCDPISEHNRLYWYRQTLGQGPEFLTYFQNEAQLEKSRLLSDRFSAERPKGSFSTLEIQRTEQGDSAMYLCASSIPGQDNTEAFFGQGTRLTVV.

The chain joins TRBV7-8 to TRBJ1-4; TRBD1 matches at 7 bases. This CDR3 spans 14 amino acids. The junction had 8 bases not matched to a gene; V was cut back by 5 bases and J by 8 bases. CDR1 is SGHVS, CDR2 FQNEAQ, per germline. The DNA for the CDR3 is TGTGCCAGCAGCCCCTCCGGGACAGTCGAAAAACTGTTTTTT. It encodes CASSPSGTVEKLFF. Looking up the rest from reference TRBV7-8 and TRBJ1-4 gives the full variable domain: GAGVSQSPRYKVAKRGQDVALRCDPISGHVSLFWYQQALGQGPEFLTYFQNEAQLDKSGLPSDRFFAERPEGSVSTLKIQRTQQEDSAVYLCASSPSGTVEKLFFGSGTQLSVL.

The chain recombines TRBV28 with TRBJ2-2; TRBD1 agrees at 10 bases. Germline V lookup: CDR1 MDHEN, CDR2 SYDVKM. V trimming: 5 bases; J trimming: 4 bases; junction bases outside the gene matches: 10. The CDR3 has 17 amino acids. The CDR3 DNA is TGTGCCAGCAGTCCAGTGGGGGACAGGGGAAGCACCGGGGAGCTGTTTTTT. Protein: CASSPVGDRGSTGELFF.

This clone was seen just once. CDR3 in DNA: TGTGCCAGCACCCGATCCGGGACGCCTGGAAACACCATATATTTT. This codes for CASTRSGTPGNTIYF. The chain joins TRBV6-5 to TRBJ1-3; the D gene is possibly TRBD1 (5 bases). The CDR3 loop spans 15 amino acids. Per the germline V gene, CDR1 is MNHEY and CDR2 is SVGAGI. V was clipped by 7 bases and J by 2 bases, with 15 bases between them.

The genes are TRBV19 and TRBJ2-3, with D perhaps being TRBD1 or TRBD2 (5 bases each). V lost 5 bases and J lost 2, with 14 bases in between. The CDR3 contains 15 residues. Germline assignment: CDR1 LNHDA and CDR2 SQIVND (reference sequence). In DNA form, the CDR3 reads TGTGCCAGTAGTTGGGGGTTTGGGAACACAGATACGCAGTATTTT. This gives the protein CASSWGFGNTDTQYF.

For the CDR3, the DNA is TGTGCCAGCAGCTTAGGGCGGACTAGCGGGCAAGAGACCCAGTACTTC. Its protein product is CASSLGRTSGQETQYF. The V and J genes are TRBV11-2 and TRBJ2-5; 11 bases agree with TRBD2. CDR1 SGHAT and CDR2 FQNNGV come from the germline V gene. V was clipped by 1 base and J by 2 bases; unmatched bases: 3. This CDR3 region has 16 residues. The full variable domain, rest sourced from reference TRBV11-2 and TRBJ2-5, is EAGVAQSPRYKIIEKRQSVAFWCNPISGHATLYWYQQILGQGPKLLIQFQNNGVVDDSQLPKDRFSAERLKGVDSTLKIQPAKLEDSAVYLCASSLGRTSGQETQYFGPGTRLLVL.

The CDR3 loop reads CARHGGLQVGDYGYTF. CDR3 bases: TGTGCCAGACACGGGGGTCTACAGGTCGGTGACTATGGCTACACCTTC. The chain recombines TRBV2 with TRBJ1-2; possibly TRBD1 for D (5 bases). The CDR3 is 16 residues long. Germline lookup yields CDR1 SNHLY and CDR2 FYNNEI. Trimming took off 9 bases at V and 3 bases at J, with 23 bases between the two ends.

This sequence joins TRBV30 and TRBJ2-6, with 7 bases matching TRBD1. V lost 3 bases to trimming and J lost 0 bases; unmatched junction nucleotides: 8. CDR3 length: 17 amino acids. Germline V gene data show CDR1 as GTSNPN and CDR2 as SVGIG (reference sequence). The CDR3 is CAWRRDRASSGANVLTF. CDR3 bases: TGTGCCTGGAGAAGGGACAGAGCGAGCTCTGGGGCCAACGTCCTGACTTTC.

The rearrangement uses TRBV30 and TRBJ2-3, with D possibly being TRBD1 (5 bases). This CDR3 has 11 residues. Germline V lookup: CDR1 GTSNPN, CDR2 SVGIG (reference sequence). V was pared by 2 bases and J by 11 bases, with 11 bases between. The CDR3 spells CAWSTLGLQYF. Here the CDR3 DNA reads TGTGCCTGGAGTACGTTGGGGCTGCAGTATTTT.

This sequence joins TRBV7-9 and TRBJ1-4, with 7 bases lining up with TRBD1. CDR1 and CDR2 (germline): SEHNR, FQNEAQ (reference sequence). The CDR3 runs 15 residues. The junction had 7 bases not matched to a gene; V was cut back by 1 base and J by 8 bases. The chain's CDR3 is CASSLGGQSVEKLFF. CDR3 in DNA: TGTGCCAGCAGCTTAGGGGGACAGAGTGTCGAAAAACTGTTTTTT.

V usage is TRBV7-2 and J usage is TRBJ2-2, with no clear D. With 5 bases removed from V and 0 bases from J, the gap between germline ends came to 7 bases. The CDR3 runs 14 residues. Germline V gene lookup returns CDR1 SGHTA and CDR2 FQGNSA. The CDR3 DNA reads TGTGCCAGCAGCCCAAGGGCGAACACCGGGGAGCTGTTTTTT. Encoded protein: CASSPRANTGELFF.

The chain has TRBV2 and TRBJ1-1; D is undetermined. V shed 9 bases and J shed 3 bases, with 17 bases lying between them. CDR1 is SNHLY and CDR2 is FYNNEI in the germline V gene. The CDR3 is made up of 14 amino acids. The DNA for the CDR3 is TGTGCCAGTAGAAAGGAGGGATCCGACACTGAAGCTTTCTTT. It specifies CASRKEGSDTEAFF.

The CDR3 loop is CASSLGWGLYNEQFF. The CDR3 DNA reads TGTGCCAGCAGCTTGGGGTGGGGACTTTACAATGAGCAGTTCTTC. The chain carries TRBV7-2 and TRBJ2-1; perhaps TRBD2 as D (6 bases). CDR1 is SGHTA, CDR2 FQGNSA, per germline. The V end was cut by 3 bases, the J end by 4 bases, with 13 bases between. The CDR3 has 15 amino acids.

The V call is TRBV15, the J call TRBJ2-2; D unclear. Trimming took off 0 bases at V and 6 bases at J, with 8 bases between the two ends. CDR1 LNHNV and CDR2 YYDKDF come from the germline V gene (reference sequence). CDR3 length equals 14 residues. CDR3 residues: CATSRDPSPGELFF. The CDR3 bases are TGTGCCACCAGCAGAGACCCATCCCCCGGGGAGCTGTTTTTT.

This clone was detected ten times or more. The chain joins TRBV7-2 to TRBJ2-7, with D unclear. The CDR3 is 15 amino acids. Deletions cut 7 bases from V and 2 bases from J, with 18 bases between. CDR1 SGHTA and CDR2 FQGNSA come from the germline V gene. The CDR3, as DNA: TGTGCCAGCACCCCTGGGCTAAGCCTTACCTACGAGCAGTACTTC. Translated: CASTPGLSLTYEQYF.

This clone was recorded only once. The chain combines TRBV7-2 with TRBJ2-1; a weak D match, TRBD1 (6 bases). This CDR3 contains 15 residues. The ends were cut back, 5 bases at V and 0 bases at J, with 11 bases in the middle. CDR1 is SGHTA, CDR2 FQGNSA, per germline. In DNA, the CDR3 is TGTGCCAGCAGCACCTCGACAGGCTCCTACAATGAGCAGTTCTTC. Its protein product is CASSTSTGSYNEQFF.

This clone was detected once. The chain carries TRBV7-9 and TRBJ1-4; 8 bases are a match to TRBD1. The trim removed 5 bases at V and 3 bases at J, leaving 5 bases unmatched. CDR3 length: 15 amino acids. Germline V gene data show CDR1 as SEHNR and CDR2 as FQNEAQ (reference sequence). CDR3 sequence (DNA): TGTGCCAGCAGCCCGGGGGACAGGTCTAATGAAAAACTGTTTTTT. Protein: CASSPGDRSNEKLFF.

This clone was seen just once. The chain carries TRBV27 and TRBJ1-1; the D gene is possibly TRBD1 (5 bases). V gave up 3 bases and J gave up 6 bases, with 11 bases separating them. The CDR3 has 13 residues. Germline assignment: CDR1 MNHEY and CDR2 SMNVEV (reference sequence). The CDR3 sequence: CASSFGWGAEAFF. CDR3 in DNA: TGTGCCAGCAGTTTCGGGTGGGGGGCTGAAGCTTTCTTT.

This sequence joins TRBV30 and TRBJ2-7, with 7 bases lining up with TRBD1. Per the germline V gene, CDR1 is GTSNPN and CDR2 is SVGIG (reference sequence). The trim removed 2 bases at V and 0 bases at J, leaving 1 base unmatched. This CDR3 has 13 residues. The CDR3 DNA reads TGTGCCTGGAGTAGGACAGGCTCCTACGAGCAGTACTTC. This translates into CAWSRTGSYEQYF.

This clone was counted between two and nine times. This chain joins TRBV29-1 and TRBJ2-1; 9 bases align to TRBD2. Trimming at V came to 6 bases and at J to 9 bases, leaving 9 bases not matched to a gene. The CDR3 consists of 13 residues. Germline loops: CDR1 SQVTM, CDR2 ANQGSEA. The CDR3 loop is CSVASSGAGEQFF. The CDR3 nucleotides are TGCAGCGTCGCCTCTAGCGGGGCAGGTGAGCAGTTCTTC.

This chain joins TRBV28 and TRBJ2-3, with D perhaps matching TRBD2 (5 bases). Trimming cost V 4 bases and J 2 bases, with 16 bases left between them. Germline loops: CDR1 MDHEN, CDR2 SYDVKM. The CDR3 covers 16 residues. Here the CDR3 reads CASSSPSGSLTDTQYF. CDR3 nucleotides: TGTGCCAGCAGTTCCCCCTCGGGATCCCTCACAGATACGCAGTATTTT.

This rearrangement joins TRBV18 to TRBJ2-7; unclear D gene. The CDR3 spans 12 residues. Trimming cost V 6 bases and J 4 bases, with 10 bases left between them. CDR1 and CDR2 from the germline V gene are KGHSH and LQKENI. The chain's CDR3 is CASSASVYEQYF. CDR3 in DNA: TGTGCCAGCTCGGCCTCCGTATACGAGCAGTACTTC.

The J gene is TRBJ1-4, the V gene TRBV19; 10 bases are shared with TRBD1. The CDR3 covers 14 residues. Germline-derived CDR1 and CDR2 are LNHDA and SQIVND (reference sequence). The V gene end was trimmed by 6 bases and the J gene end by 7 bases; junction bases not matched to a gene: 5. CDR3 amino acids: CASRDRGRSEKLFF. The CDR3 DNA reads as TGTGCCAGTAGAGACAGGGGGCGCAGTGAAAAACTGTTTTTT.

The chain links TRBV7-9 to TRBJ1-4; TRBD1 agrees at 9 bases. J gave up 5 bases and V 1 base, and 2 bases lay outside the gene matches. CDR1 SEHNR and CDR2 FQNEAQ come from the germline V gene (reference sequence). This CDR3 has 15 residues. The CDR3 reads CASSLGDRENEKLFF. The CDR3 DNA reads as TGTGCCAGCAGCTTAGGGGACAGGGAGAATGAAAAACTGTTTTTT.